The 15 T cell receptor beta chains below come from one sample, sequenced in a study of blood T cell repertoires in COVID-19. Generated by immunoSEQ multiplex PCR, the TCRdb table keeps only in-frame clones and is missing some. The data hold hundreds of thousands of clones, with roughly 83% observed a single time. Material: PBMCs or T cells enriched from blood (not recorded which). The receptors derive from a woman aged 50 to 60 who had recovered from COVID-19.

V is TRBV19 and J is TRBJ2-2, with a possible D match to TRBD1 (6 bases). With 6 bases removed from V and 5 bases from J, the gap between germline ends came to 13 bases. The germline CDR1 and CDR2 sequences are LNHDA and SQIVND (reference sequence). This CDR3 contains 14 residues. This CDR3 is CASSTQQGTGELFF. Here the CDR3 DNA reads TGTGCCAGTAGCACACAACAGGGAACCGGGGAGCTGTTTTTT.

In this sample, this clone turned up once. The rearrangement uses TRBV2 and TRBJ2-1, with a weak D call TRBD2 (5 bases). The CDR3 has 12 residues. Germline loops: CDR1 SNHLY, CDR2 FYNNEI. The V and J ends lost 4 bases and 10 bases respectively, with 11 bases between them. Written as DNA, the CDR3 is TGTGCCAGCAGTGGAGACTACCCCGAGCAGTTCTTC. Protein product: CASSGDYPEQFF.

V and J are TRBV18 and TRBJ1-2; 8 bases are a match to TRBD1. Trimming cost V 3 bases and J 3 bases; bases outside gene matches: 6. Per the germline V gene, CDR1 is KGHSH and CDR2 is LQKENI. CDR3 length equals 15 residues. The CDR3 nucleotides are TGTGCCAGCTCACCCCGGGACAGGCCTGACTATGGCTACACCTTC. Protein sequence: CASSPRDRPDYGYTF.

This chain's CDR3 is CASSPQADSPLHF. CDR3 sequence (DNA): TGTGCCAGCTCACCCCAGGCCGATTCACCCCTCCACTTT. This sequence joins TRBV18 and TRBJ1-6; D is undetermined. Looked up from germline, CDR1 is KGHSH and CDR2 is LQKENI. V lost 3 bases to trimming and J lost 8 bases, with 8 bases between them. The CDR3 is 13 residues long.

The chain couples TRBV5-1 to TRBJ2-7; D is possibly TRBD2 (6 bases). Between the trimmed V and J ends, which lost 3 bases and 0 bases, there was a span of 16 bases. The CDR3 contains 16 residues. Looked up from germline, CDR1 is SGHRS and CDR2 is YFSETQ. As DNA, the CDR3 is TGCGCCAGCAGCTGGGGGGTTCTTAGGACCTCCTACGAGCAGTACTTC. Translation: CASSWGVLRTSYEQYF.

This clone has a handful of counts. The chain has TRBV11-2 and TRBJ2-7, with TRBD1 identical over 9 bases. Germline trimming cut 5 bases from V and 4 bases from J; bases unmatched to any gene: 9. Germline assignment: CDR1 SGHAT and CDR2 FQNNGV. This CDR3 is 15 amino acids long. The CDR3 DNA is TGTGCCAGCAGCCCGTCGGGACAGGGCCTATACGAGCAGTACTTC. Protein product: CASSPSGQGLYEQYF.

The chain carries TRBV28 and TRBJ2-1; 7 bases are a match to TRBD2. The ends lost 7 bases at V and 6 bases at J; junction bases unmatched: 9. The CDR3 loop spans 14 amino acids. Looked up from germline, CDR1 is MDHEN and CDR2 is SYDVKM. CDR3 DNA: TGTGCCAGCAAACCCGGCGGGAGTGGCAATGAGCAGTTCTTC. Residues: CASKPGGSGNEQFF.

V usage is TRBV7-3 and J usage is TRBJ2-3; 12 bases are a match to TRBD2. J lost 1 base, V lost 3 bases, and 2 bases had no gene match. The CDR3 sequence is 16 residues long. Germline V gene sequence: CDR1 SGHTA, CDR2 FQGTGA. The CDR3 here is CASSFLAGGGTDTQYF. In DNA form, the CDR3 reads TGTGCCAGCAGCTTCCTAGCGGGAGGGGGCACAGATACGCAGTATTTT. Looking up the rest from reference TRBV7-3 and TRBJ2-3 gives the full variable domain: GAGVSQTPSNKVTEKGKYVELRCDPISGHTALYWYRQSLGQGPEFLIYFQGTGAADDSGLPNDRFFAVRPEGSVSTLKIQRTERGDSAVYLCASSFLAGGGTDTQYFGPGTRLTVL.

The rearrangement uses TRBV7-3 and TRBJ2-1; a possible D gene is TRBD1 (6 bases). The CDR3 is made up of 14 amino acids. Germline-derived CDR1 and CDR2 are SGHTA and FQGTGA. V was shortened by 5 bases and J by 10 bases, with 18 bases between the two germline ends. For the CDR3, the DNA is TGTGCCAGCAGCCAAGGGTTTCGGACAGAAGAGCAGTTCTTC. Its translation: CASSQGFRTEEQFF.

The rearrangement links TRBV27 to TRBJ1-2; 7 positions match TRBD1. V trimming: 6 bases; J trimming: 5 bases; junction bases outside the gene matches: 12. There are 15 residues in the CDR3. Germline CDR1 and CDR2: MNHEY and SMNVEV (reference sequence). The CDR3 DNA reads as TGTGCCAGCAGACCCGACAGGGCTGGGTGGTATGGCTACACCTTC. It translates to CASRPDRAGWYGYTF.

In this sample, this clone turned up once. The chain carries TRBV7-9 and TRBJ2-1; possibly TRBD2 for D (5 bases). The CDR3 totals 14 residues. V lost 6 bases, J lost 6 bases, and 15 bases lay in between. Germline V gene sequence: CDR1 SEHNR, CDR2 FQNEAQ (reference sequence). The CDR3 sequence is CASRLAGPVNEQFF. CDR3 nucleotide sequence: TGTGCCAGCAGGCTAGCCGGACCTGTCAATGAGCAGTTCTTC. The whole variable domain, remainder taken from reference TRBV7-9 and TRBJ2-1, is DTGVSQNPRHKITKRGQNVTFRCDPISEHNRLYWYRQTLGQGPEFLTYFQNEAQLEKSRLLSDRFSAERPKGSFSTLEIQRTEQGDSAMYLCASRLAGPVNEQFFGPGTRLTVL.

The V gene is TRBV30, the J gene TRBJ2-3; D may be TRBD2 (6 bases). Germline CDR1 is GTSNPN and CDR2 is SVGIG (reference sequence). V lost 7 bases and J 4 bases, leaving 27 bases between the germline ends. The CDR3 spans 17 residues. The CDR3 DNA is TGTGCCTCGGGGGATTACGGACTTGGGGAGAGCGCAGATACGCAGTATTTT. It codes for CASGDYGLGESADTQYF.

The chain recombines TRBV10-1 with TRBJ2-1; 15 nucleotides align to TRBD2. The CDR3 is made up of 18 amino acids. Germline CDR1 and CDR2: WNHNN and SYGVQD (reference sequence). V lost 7 bases to trimming and J lost 4 bases; unmatched junction nucleotides: 11. The chain's CDR3 is CASTTPGLAGGRYNEQFF. The CDR3 DNA reads TGCGCCAGCACAACTCCGGGACTAGCGGGAGGTAGGTACAATGAGCAGTTCTTC.

This chain links TRBV5-3 with TRBJ1-1; D is perhaps TRBD1 (5 bases). TRBV5-3 is flagged as an ORF with uncertain function. The CDR3 is 15 amino acids. V was clipped by 7 bases and J by 0 bases, with 16 bases between them. This CDR3 is CARPQKGKLNTEAFF. In DNA, the CDR3 is TGTGCCAGACCCCAAAAGGGGAAATTGAACACTGAAGCTTTCTTT.

This rearrangement joins TRBV6-1 to TRBJ1-4; D is perhaps TRBD1 (5 bases). Trimming left V 1 base short and J 8 bases short, with 11 bases between. Germline V gene data show CDR1 as MNHNS and CDR2 as SASEGT. The CDR3 is made up of 14 amino acids. The CDR3 spells CASSEGRVGEKLFF. In DNA form, the CDR3 reads TGTGCCAGCAGTGAAGGCAGGGTAGGAGAAAAACTGTTTTTT.